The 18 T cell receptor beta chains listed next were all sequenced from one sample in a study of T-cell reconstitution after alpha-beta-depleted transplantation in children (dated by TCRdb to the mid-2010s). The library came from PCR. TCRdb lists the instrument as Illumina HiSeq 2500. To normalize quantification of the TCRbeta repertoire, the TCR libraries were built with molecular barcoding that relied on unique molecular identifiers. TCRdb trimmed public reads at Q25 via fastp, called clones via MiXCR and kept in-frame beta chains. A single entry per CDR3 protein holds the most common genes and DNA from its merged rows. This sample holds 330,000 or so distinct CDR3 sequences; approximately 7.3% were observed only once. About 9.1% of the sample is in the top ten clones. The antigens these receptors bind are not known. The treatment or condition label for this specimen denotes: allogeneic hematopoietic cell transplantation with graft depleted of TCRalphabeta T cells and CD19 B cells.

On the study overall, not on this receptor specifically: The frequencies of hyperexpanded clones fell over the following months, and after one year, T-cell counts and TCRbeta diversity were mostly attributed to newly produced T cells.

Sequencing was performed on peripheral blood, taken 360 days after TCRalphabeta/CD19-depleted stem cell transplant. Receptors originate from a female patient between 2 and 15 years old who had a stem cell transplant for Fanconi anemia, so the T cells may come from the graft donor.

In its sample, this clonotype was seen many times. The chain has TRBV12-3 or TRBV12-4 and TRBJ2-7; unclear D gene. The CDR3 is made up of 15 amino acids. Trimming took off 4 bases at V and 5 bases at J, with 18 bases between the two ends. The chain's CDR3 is CASSSRPQLNNEQYF. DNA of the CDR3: TGTGCCAGCAGTTCTCGGCCTCAACTAAATAACGAGCAGTACTTC.

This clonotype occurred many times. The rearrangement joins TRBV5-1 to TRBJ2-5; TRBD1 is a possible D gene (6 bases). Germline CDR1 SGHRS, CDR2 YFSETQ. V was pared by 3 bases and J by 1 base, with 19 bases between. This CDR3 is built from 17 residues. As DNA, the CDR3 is TGCGCCAGCAGCTGGTCACTAAAGGAACAGGGCCAAGAGACCCAGTACTTC. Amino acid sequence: CASSWSLKEQGQETQYF.

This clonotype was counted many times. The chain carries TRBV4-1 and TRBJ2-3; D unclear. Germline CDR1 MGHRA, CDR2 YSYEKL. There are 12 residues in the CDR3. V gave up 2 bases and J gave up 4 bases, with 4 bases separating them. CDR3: CASSQSPDTQYF. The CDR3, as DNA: TGCGCCAGCAGCCAAAGTCCAGATACGCAGTATTTT.

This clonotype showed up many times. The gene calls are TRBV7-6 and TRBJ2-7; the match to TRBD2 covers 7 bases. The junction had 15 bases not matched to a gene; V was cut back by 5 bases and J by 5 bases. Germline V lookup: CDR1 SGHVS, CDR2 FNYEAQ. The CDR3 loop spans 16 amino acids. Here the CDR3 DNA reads TGTGCCAGCAGCACCCCCCGGGCAAGCGGGGATAACGAGCAGTACTTC. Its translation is CASSTPRASGDNEQYF.

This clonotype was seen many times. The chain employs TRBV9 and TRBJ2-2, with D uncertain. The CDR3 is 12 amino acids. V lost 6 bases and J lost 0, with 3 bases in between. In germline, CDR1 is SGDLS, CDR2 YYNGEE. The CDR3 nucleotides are TGTGCCAGCACGACGAACACCGGGGAGCTGTTTTTT. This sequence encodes CASTTNTGELFF.

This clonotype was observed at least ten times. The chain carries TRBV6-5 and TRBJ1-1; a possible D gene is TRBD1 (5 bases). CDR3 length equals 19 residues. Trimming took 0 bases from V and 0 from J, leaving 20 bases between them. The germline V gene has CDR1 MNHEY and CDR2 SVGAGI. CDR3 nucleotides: TGTGCCAGCAGTTACTCGAGTATCGATTTGGGGCCCATGAACACTGAAGCTTTCTTT. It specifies CASSYSSIDLGPMNTEAFF.

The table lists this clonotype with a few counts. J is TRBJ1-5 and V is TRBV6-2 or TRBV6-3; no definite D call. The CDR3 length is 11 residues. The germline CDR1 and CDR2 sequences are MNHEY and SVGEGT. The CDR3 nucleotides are TGTGCGGCCGGATCAAATCAGCCCCAGCATTTT. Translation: CAAGSNQPQHF.

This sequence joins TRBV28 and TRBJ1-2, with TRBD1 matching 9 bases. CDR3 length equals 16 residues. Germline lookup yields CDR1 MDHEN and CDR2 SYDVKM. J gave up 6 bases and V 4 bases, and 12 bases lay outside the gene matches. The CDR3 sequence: CASSSAGTGRLDGYTF. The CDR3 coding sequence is TGTGCCAGCAGTTCCGCCGGGACAGGGCGGCTTGATGGCTACACCTTC.

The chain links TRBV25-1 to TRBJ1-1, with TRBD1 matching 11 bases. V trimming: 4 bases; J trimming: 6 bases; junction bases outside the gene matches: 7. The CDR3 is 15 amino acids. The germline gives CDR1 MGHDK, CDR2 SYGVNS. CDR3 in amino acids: CASSGDRGVGAEAFF. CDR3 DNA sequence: TGTGCCAGCAGTGGGGACAGGGGGGTTGGCGCTGAAGCTTTCTTT. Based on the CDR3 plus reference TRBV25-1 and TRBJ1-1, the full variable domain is EADIYQTPRYLVIGTGKKITLECSQTMGHDKMYWYQQDPGMELHLIHYSYGVNSTEKGDLSSESTVSRIRTEHFPLTLESARPSHTSQYLCASSGDRGVGAEAFFGQGTRLTVV.

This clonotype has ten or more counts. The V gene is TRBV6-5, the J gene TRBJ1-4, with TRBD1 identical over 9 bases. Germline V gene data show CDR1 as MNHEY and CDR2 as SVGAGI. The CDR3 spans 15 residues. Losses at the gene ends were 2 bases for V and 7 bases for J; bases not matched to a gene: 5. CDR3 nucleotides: TGTGCCAGCAGTTACACGGGACAGGGTGGTGAAAAACTGTTTTTT. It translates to CASSYTGQGGEKLFF.

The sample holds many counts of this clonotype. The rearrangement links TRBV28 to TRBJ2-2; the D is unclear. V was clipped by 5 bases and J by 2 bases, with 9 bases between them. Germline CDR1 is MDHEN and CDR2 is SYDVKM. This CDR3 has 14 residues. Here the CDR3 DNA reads TGTGCCAGCAGTCCCCGGTTTAACACCGGGGAGCTGTTTTTT. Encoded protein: CASSPRFNTGELFF.

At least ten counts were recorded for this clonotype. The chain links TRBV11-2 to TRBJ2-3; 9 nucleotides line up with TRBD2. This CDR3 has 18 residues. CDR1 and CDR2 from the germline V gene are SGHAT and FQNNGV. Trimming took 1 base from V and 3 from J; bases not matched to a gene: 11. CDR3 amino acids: CASSLVPRGGANTDTQYF. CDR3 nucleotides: TGTGCCAGCAGCTTAGTTCCTCGCGGGGGGGCTAATACAGATACGCAGTATTTT.

CDR3: CASSPIPGGIYNEQFF. The CDR3, as DNA: TGCGCCAGCAGCCCCATCCCGGGAGGGATTTACAATGAGCAGTTCTTC. The chain has TRBV5-1 and TRBJ2-1; 8 bases are shared with TRBD2. This CDR3 spans 16 amino acids. Germline CDR1 and CDR2: SGHRS and YFSETQ. With 4 bases clipped from V and 4 bases from J, the junction kept 10 bases outside the gene matches.

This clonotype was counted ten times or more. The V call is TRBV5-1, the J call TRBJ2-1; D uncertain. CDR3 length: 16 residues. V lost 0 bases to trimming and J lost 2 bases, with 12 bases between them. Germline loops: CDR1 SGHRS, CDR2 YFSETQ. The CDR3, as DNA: TGCGCCAGCAGCTTGGCATTAGAGACCCCCTACAATGAGCAGTTCTTC. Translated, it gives CASSLALETPYNEQFF. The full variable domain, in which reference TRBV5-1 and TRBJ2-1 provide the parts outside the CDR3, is KAGVTQTPRYLIKTRGQQVTLSCSPISGHRSVSWYQQTPGQGLQFLFEYFSETQRNKGNFPGRFSGRQFSNSRSEMNVSTLELGDSALYLCASSLALETPYNEQFFGPGTRLTVL.

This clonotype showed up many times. The CDR3 DNA reads as TGTGCCAGCAGTTTAGGGGTCGCTGAAGCTTTCTTT. Its translation is CASSLGVAEAFF. The chain carries TRBV12-3 or TRBV12-4 and TRBJ1-1, with unresolved D. The V gene lost 1 base and the J gene lost 6 bases, with 6 bases spanning the gap. The CDR3 covers 12 residues.

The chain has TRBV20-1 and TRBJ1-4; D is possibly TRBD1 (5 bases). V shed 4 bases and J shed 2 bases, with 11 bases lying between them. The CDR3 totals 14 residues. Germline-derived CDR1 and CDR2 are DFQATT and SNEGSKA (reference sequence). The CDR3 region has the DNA TGCAGTGCTACTCCTGACAGTACTAATGAAAAACTGTTTTTT. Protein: CSATPDSTNEKLFF.

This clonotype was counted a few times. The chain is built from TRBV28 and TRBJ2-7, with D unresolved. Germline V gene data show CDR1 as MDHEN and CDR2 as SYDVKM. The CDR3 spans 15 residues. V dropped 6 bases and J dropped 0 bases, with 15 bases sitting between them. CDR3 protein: CASSPATLGSYEQYF. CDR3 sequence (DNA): TGTGCCAGCAGCCCAGCGACACTTGGCTCCTACGAGCAGTACTTC.

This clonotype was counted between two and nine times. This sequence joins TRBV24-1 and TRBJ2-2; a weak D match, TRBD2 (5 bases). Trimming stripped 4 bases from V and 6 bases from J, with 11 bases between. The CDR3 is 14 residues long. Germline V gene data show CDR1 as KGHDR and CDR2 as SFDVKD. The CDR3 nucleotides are TGTGCCACCAGTGACCGGGGTATACCCGGGGAGCTGTTTTTT. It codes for CATSDRGIPGELFF.